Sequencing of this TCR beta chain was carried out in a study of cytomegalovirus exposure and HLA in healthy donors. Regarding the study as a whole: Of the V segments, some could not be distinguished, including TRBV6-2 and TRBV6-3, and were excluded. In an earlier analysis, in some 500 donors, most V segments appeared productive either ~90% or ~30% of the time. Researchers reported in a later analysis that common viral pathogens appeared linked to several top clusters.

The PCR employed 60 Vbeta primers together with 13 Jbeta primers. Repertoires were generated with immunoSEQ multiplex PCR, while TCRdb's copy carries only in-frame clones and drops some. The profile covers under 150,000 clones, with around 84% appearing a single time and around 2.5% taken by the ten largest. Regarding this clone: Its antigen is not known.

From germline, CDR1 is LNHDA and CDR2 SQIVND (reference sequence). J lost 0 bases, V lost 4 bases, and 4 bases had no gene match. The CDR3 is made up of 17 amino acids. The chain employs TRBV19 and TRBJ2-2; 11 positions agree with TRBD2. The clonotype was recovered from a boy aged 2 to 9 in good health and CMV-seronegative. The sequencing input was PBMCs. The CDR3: CASSTLAGGANTGELFF. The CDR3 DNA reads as TGTGCCAGTAGTACTCTAGCGGGAGGAGCGAACACCGGGGAGCTGTTTTTT.